These 5 T cell receptor beta chains were sequenced from one sample in a study of T cell repertoires in cytomegalovirus infection. These receptors lack a known antigen. A single record per CDR3 protein comes from TCRdb applying MiXCR to the reads. The table has about 160,000 distinct CDR3 sequences, 20% to 25% seen once. The sample in question was CD8+ T cells from cultured PBMCs, obtained from culture after CMV antigen stimulation. The receptors originated from a human donor in good health (CMV status not recorded). Some clones in this sample may be carry-over from other donors' samples.

This clonotype has more than one count but fewer than ten. Lacking the conserved final phenylalanine or tryptophan, this CDR3 likely reflects a read error. The rearrangement links TRBV7-2 to TRBJ2-1, with 10 nucleotides matching TRBD2. The CDR3 is 14 amino acids. CDR1 and CDR2 from the germline V gene are SGHTA and FQGNSA. This CDR3 reads CASSLAGELDEQFL. CDR3 nucleotide sequence: TGTGCCAGCAGCCTAGCGGGAGAATTGGATGAGCAGTTCTTA.

This chain joins TRBV24-1 and TRBJ2-2; a possible D gene is TRBD1 (6 bases). The CDR3 totals 15 residues. In germline, CDR1 is KGHDR, CDR2 SFDVKD. Trimming shortened V by 4 bases and J by 1 base, and 9 bases separated the two germline ends. In DNA form, the CDR3 reads TGTGCCACCAGTGACCCGGACAGGAACACCGGGGAGCTGTTTTTT. This translates into CATSDPDRNTGELFF.

This clonotype has a handful of counts. The chain couples TRBV7-8 to TRBJ1-2, with 8 bases fitting TRBD1. Losses at the gene ends were 5 bases for V and 4 bases for J; bases not matched to a gene: 6. Looked up from germline, CDR1 is SGHVS and CDR2 is FQNEAQ. The CDR3 is made up of 14 amino acids. DNA for the CDR3: TGTGCCAGCAGCCCACAGGGGGAAGGCTATGGCTACACCTTC. The encoded protein is CASSPQGEGYGYTF.

V and J are TRBV6-2 or TRBV6-3 and TRBJ1-5, with D tentatively TRBD1 (5 bases). The V end was cut by 0 bases, the J end by 4 bases, with 13 bases between. The CDR3 has 16 residues. The germline gives CDR1 MNHEY, CDR2 SVGEGT. CDR3 region: CASSYSTRAANQPQHF. CDR3 DNA: TGTGCCAGCAGTTACTCGACCAGGGCGGCGAATCAGCCCCAGCATTTT.

The table lists this clonotype with a few counts. The chain uses TRBV6-5 and TRBJ2-6, with no clear D. V lost 6 bases and J lost 0, with 9 bases in between. Germline V gives CDR1 MNHEY, CDR2 SVGAGI. There are 15 residues in the CDR3. In nucleotides, the CDR3 is TGTGCCAGCAGCTTGACACCCTCTGGGGCCAACGTCCTGACTTTC. It specifies CASSLTPSGANVLTF.